This paragraph reports one T cell receptor beta chain. Original analysis: Researchers report that nucleated cell counts were estimated from reference gene primer amplification. TCRdb's copy holds only in-frame clones and misses some; the assay was immunoSEQ multiplex PCR. The V and J calls and clone size were taken over from that table, and D and trimming were inferred from the DNA. The profile shows under 300,000 clones, under 90% of them singletons. Cohort assignment relied on participant-reported clinical history. CDR1 is SGHAT, CDR2 FQNNGV, per germline. The ends were cut back, 2 bases at V and 2 bases at J, with 7 bases in the middle. CDR3 length: 13 amino acids. The sample is drawn from a study of blood T cell repertoires in COVID-19.

The chain combines TRBV11-2 with TRBJ2-7; D is perhaps TRBD2 (5 bases). The source is a woman aged 55-69 years who had recovered from COVID-19. Sample: PBMCs or T cells enriched from blood (not recorded which). The CDR3, as DNA: TGTGCCAGCAGCTTAATGCGGGCCTACGAGCAGTACTTC. Protein: CASSLMRAYEQYF.